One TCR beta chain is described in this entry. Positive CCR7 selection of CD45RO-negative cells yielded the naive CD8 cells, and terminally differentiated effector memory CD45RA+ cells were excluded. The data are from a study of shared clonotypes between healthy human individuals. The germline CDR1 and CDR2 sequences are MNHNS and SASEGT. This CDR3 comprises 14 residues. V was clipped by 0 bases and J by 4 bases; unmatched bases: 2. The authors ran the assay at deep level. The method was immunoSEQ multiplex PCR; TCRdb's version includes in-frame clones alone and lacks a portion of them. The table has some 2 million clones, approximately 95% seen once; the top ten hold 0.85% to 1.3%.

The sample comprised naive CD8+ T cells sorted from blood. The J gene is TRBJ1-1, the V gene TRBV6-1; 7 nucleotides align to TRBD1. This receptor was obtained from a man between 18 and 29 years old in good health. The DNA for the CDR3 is TGTGCCAGCAGTGAAGCGGAGGGGGCCACTGAAGCTTTCTTT. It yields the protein CASSEAEGATEAFF.